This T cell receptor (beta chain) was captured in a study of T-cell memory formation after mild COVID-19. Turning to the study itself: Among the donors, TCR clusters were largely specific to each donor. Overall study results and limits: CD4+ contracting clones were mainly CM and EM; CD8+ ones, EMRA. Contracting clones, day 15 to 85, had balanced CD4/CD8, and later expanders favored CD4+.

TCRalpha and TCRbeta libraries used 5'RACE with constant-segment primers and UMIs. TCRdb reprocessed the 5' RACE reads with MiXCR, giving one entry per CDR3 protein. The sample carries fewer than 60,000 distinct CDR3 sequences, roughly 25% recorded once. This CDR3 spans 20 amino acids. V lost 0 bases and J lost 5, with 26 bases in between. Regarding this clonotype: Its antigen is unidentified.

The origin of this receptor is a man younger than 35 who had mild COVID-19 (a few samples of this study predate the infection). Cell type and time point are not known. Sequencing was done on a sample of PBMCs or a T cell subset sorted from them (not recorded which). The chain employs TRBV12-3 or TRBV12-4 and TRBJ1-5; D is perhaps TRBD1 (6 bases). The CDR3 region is CASSLAPGHAYYLGYQPQHF. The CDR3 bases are TGTGCCAGCAGTTTAGCCCCGGGACATGCTTATTACTTAGGTTATCAGCCCCAGCATTTT.